The 25 T cell receptor beta chains given below trace back to one sample, sequenced in a study of cytomegalovirus exposure and HLA in healthy donors. Only in-frame clones appear in the TCRdb table, and some are missing; sequencing was by immunoSEQ multiplex PCR. Of some 100,000 clones listed, roughly 88% are singletons. Sequenced sample: PBMCs. All receptors come from a young man in good health and CMV-seronegative.

The genes are TRBV7-9 and TRBJ1-5; TRBD1 matches at 9 bases. V shed 5 bases, J shed 3 bases, and the junction held 5 bases outside the gene matches. Germline assignment: CDR1 SEHNR and CDR2 FQNEAQ (reference sequence). This CDR3 comprises 15 residues. CDR3 DNA sequence: TGTGCCAGCAGCGGGACAGGGCCTACCAATCAGCCCCAGCATTTT. Its protein is CASSGTGPTNQPQHF.

This chain links TRBV29-1 with TRBJ1-1; D gene ambiguous. Per the germline V gene, CDR1 is SQVTM and CDR2 is ANQGSEA. V lost 7 bases and J lost 2, with 14 bases in between. The CDR3 totals 13 residues. In DNA, the CDR3 is TGCAGCGCTGGGCCCCAAGTAAACACTGAAGCTTTCTTT. It translates to CSAGPQVNTEAFF.

This chain uses TRBV11-2 with TRBJ1-5; 9 bases map to TRBD1. The CDR3 is 14 residues long. Trimming took 4 bases from V and 7 from J; bases not matched to a gene: 5. Germline CDR1 is SGHAT and CDR2 is FQNNGV. For the CDR3, the DNA is TGTGCCAGCAGCTATGGGACAGGGACGCAGCCCCAGCATTTT. It codes for CASSYGTGTQPQHF.

The CDR3 sequence is CASRELAGVYQFF. For the CDR3, the DNA is TGTGCCAGTAGGGAGCTAGCGGGGGTTTATCAGTTCTTC. The chain recombines TRBV19 with TRBJ2-1; 10 bases are shared with TRBD2. Looked up from germline, CDR1 is LNHDA and CDR2 is SQIVND (reference sequence). Germline trimming cut 6 bases from V and 13 bases from J; bases unmatched to any gene: 9. The CDR3 consists of 13 residues.

The chain recombines TRBV10-3 with TRBJ2-1; 7 positions agree with TRBD2. J gave up 4 bases and V 3 bases, and 6 bases lay outside the gene matches. Germline V lookup: CDR1 ENHRY, CDR2 SYGVKD. The CDR3 totals 15 residues. The DNA of the CDR3 is TGTGCCATCAGTGACGGACCGGGAGGTTACAATGAGCAGTTCTTC. This sequence encodes CAISDGPGGYNEQFF.

CDR3 sequence (DNA): TGTGCCAGCAGCGACAGAAATGAGCAGTTCTTC. This gives the protein CASSDRNEQFF. The chain links TRBV7-9 to TRBJ2-1, with a possible D match to TRBD1 (5 bases). The germline V gene has CDR1 SEHNR and CDR2 FQNEAQ (reference sequence). The ends were cut back, 5 bases at V and 7 bases at J, with 6 bases in the middle. The length of the CDR3 is 11 residues.

J is TRBJ2-7 and V is TRBV10-3; 9 nucleotides agree with TRBD1. This CDR3 comprises 13 residues. Germline trimming cut 4 bases from V and 2 bases from J; bases unmatched to any gene: 0. CDR1 is ENHRY, CDR2 SYGVKD, per germline. For the CDR3, the DNA is TGTGCCATCAGTGGACAGGGGGCCTACGAGCAGTACTTC. Translation gives CAISGQGAYEQYF.

This sequence joins TRBV10-3 and TRBJ1-5; a weak D match, TRBD1 (5 bases). The germline V gene encodes CDR1 ENHRY and CDR2 SYGVKD. Trimming removed 3 bases from V and 7 bases from J, with 13 bases in between. The CDR3 sequence is 14 residues long. As DNA, the CDR3 is TGTGCCATCAGTGACGGGCAGGGCCGCCAGCCCCAGCATTTT. Encoded protein: CAISDGQGRQPQHF.

CDR3 loop: CASSQGQGVLGEQYF. In DNA form, the CDR3 reads TGTGCCAGCAGCCAGGGACAGGGGGTGCTTGGTGAGCAGTACTTC. The chain recombines TRBV4-2 with TRBJ2-7; 11 positions agree with TRBD1. The ends lost 3 bases at V and 7 bases at J; junction bases unmatched: 8. CDR3 length: 15 amino acids. Germline assignment: CDR1 LGHNA and CDR2 YNFKEQ.

This chain connects TRBV19 to TRBJ1-1; D unresolved. The CDR3 extends over 16 amino acids. CDR1 and CDR2 from the germline V gene are LNHDA and SQIVND (reference sequence). Trimming left V 6 bases short and J 0 bases short, with 17 bases between. As DNA, the CDR3 is TGTGCCAGTAGGCCCTCAACCCCGGGGATGAACACTGAAGCTTTCTTT. It translates to CASRPSTPGMNTEAFF.

This chain joins TRBV7-6 and TRBJ2-7; D gene unclear. Trimming shortened V by 5 bases and J by 0 bases, and 14 bases separated the two germline ends. This CDR3 has 15 residues. Germline V gene lookup returns CDR1 SGHVS and CDR2 FNYEAQ. The CDR3 nucleotides read TGTGCCAGCAGCCCCGCAGCGTCCCTCTCCTACGAGCAGTACTTC. Protein: CASSPAASLSYEQYF.

This rearrangement joins TRBV7-6 to TRBJ2-7, with unresolved D. The V gene's germline CDR1 is SGHVS and CDR2 FNYEAQ. V was pared by 2 bases and J by 2 bases, with 16 bases between. The CDR3 consists of 16 residues. The CDR3 reads CASSLFFGQKTYEQYF. The CDR3 DNA is TGTGCCAGCAGCTTATTTTTTGGGCAGAAGACCTACGAGCAGTACTTC.

The chain combines TRBV4-1 with TRBJ2-4; 7 positions match TRBD2. Looked up from germline, CDR1 is MGHRA and CDR2 is YSYEKL. With V trimmed by 2 bases and J by 7 bases, 8 bases remained unmatched. This CDR3 is built from 15 residues. CDR3 nucleotides: TGCGCCAGCAGCCAATCGCGGGAGTTCACTAACATTCAGTACTTC. This sequence encodes CASSQSREFTNIQYF.

The chain employs TRBV7-9 and TRBJ2-1, with 9 bases identical to TRBD1. The length of the CDR3 is 14 residues. Germline CDR1 is SEHNR and CDR2 is FQNEAQ (reference sequence). Unmatched junction bases numbered 8, after V lost 8 bases and J lost 6 bases. CDR3 in amino acids: CASSHRDRANEQFF. CDR3 DNA sequence: TGTGCCAGCTCTCACCGGGACAGGGCCAATGAGCAGTTCTTC. The full variable domain, with the rest looked up from reference TRBV7-9 and TRBJ2-1, is DTGVSQNPRHKITKRGQNVTFRCDPISEHNRLYWYRQTLGQGPEFLTYFQNEAQLEKSRLLSDRFSAERPKGSFSTLEIQRTEQGDSAMYLCASSHRDRANEQFFGPGTRLTVL.

The V call is TRBV7-8, the J call TRBJ2-5; D possibly corresponds to TRBD1 (6 bases). This CDR3 spans 19 amino acids. Per the germline V gene, CDR1 is SGHVS and CDR2 is FQNEAQ. Trimming pared 5 bases from V and 0 bases from J, leaving 25 bases between. The CDR3 sequence: CASSPKRTLGQIYQETQYF. The CDR3 DNA reads TGTGCCAGCAGCCCAAAGAGGACTCTAGGACAGATTTACCAAGAGACCCAGTACTTC.

The chain joins TRBV5-1 to TRBJ1-6; D may be TRBD1 (5 bases). The CDR3 extends over 16 amino acids. The V gene's germline CDR1 is SGHRS and CDR2 YFSETQ. Trimming stripped 2 bases from V and 3 bases from J, with 12 bases between. CDR3 residues: CASSFQGQVYNSPLHF. CDR3 sequence (DNA): TGCGCCAGCAGCTTCCAAGGACAAGTCTATAATTCACCCCTCCACTTT. Supplemented by reference TRBV5-1 and TRBJ1-6, the full variable domain reads KAGVTQTPRYLIKTRGQQVTLSCSPISGHRSVSWYQQTPGQGLQFLFEYFSETQRNKGNFPGRFSGRQFSNSRSEMNVSTLELGDSALYLCASSFQGQVYNSPLHFGNGTRLTVT.

This rearrangement joins TRBV7-2 to TRBJ1-5, with 8 bases that match TRBD1. Germline V gene data show CDR1 as SGHTA and CDR2 as FQGNSA. V trimming: 4 bases; J trimming: 0 bases; junction bases outside the gene matches: 2. The CDR3 is 15 amino acids. The CDR3 spells CASSWTGTSNQPQHF. The CDR3 bases are TGTGCCAGCAGCTGGACAGGGACTAGCAATCAGCCCCAGCATTTT.

The chain is built from TRBV7-9 and TRBJ2-3; the match to TRBD2 covers 7 bases. J lost 3 bases, V lost 6 bases, and 9 bases had no gene match. Germline V gene data show CDR1 as SEHNR and CDR2 as FQNEAQ (reference sequence). This CDR3 spans 15 amino acids. This chain's CDR3 is CASRRGSGNTDTQYF. The CDR3, as DNA: TGTGCCAGCAGGCGGGGAAGCGGGAATACAGATACGCAGTATTTT.

The gene calls are TRBV5-8 and TRBJ2-7, with TRBD2 matching 10 bases. Germline-derived CDR1 and CDR2 are SGHTS and YDEGEE. The ends lost 5 bases at V and 0 bases at J; junction bases unmatched: 11. This CDR3 has 17 amino acids. This CDR3 is CASSLMVASGGSYEQYF. In DNA form, the CDR3 reads TGTGCCAGCAGTCTTATGGTCGCTAGCGGGGGCTCCTACGAGCAGTACTTC.

This rearrangement joins TRBV19 to TRBJ2-3; D perhaps matches TRBD2 (6 bases). Germline lookup yields CDR1 LNHDA and CDR2 SQIVND (reference sequence). The V end was cut by 5 bases, the J end by 4 bases, with 16 bases between. The CDR3 length is 15 residues. The CDR3 region has the DNA TGTGCCAGTAGTGGTGTGGGGGGTAGTGCAGATACGCAGTATTTT. Protein: CASSGVGGSADTQYF.

The chain links TRBV18 to TRBJ2-5, with 7 bases fitting TRBD1. The V gene's germline CDR1 is KGHSH and CDR2 LQKENI. This CDR3 region has 15 residues. J gave up 2 bases and V 6 bases, and 9 bases lay outside the gene matches. The CDR3 protein is CASSPDRFQQETQYF. In DNA, the CDR3 is TGTGCCAGCTCGCCGGACAGGTTTCAACAAGAGACCCAGTACTTC.

The J gene is TRBJ2-5, the V gene TRBV27; D is unclear. The CDR3 is 14 amino acids. The germline CDR1 and CDR2 sequences are MNHEY and SMNVEV (reference sequence). Trimming left V 4 bases short and J 2 bases short, with 11 bases between. CDR3 DNA sequence: TGTGCCAGCAGTTCTAGACGGATACAAGAGACCCAGTACTTC. It translates to CASSSRRIQETQYF.

Only a few counts were recorded for this clone. The rearrangement uses TRBV7-2 and TRBJ2-2, with 9 bases identical to TRBD2. The CDR3 is made up of 18 amino acids. CDR1 is SGHTA, CDR2 FQGNSA, per germline. The trim removed 4 bases at V and 4 bases at J, leaving 13 bases unmatched. CDR3 protein: CASSSGVSGSGFTGELFF. The DNA of the CDR3 is TGTGCCAGCAGCTCCGGTGTTAGCGGGAGTGGGTTCACCGGGGAGCTGTTTTTT.

The rearrangement uses TRBV28 and TRBJ2-5; 8 bases agree with TRBD2. V lost 7 bases, J lost 2 bases, and 6 bases stayed unmatched. Germline CDR1 and CDR2: MDHEN and SYDVKM. CDR3 length equals 14 residues. The CDR3 protein is CASTRGGGQETQYF. CDR3 DNA: TGTGCCAGCACCCGGGGGGGCGGACAAGAGACCCAGTACTTC.

The V call is TRBV27, the J call TRBJ2-3, with 8 bases that match TRBD2. This CDR3 is 15 amino acids long. With 3 bases clipped from V and 0 bases from J, the junction kept 2 bases outside the gene matches. The V gene's germline CDR1 is MNHEY and CDR2 SMNVEV (reference sequence). The CDR3 DNA reads TGTGCCAGCAGTTTTGCTAGCGGGAGCACAGATACGCAGTATTTT. Amino acid sequence: CASSFASGSTDTQYF.